This passage covers 18 T cell receptor beta chains from one sample sequenced in a study of T cell responses to AZD1222 COVID-19 vaccine. Sequenced by immunoSEQ multiplex PCR; TCRdb stores in-frame clones only, minus some. The data contain fewer than 200,000 clones, roughly 92% of them seen just once; the ten biggest clones take up about 1.6%. The sample here was peripheral blood, taken on day 0 of AZD1222 vaccination. The receptors here all came from an adult in good health.

The chain has TRBV5-4 and TRBJ1-2; D not certain. The CDR3 runs to 16 residues. V was shortened by 0 bases and J by 0 bases, with 12 bases between the two germline ends. Germline V CDR1 and CDR2: SGHNT, YYREEE (reference sequence). The CDR3 reads CASSLGGTASNYGYTF. CDR3 nucleotides: TGTGCCAGCAGCTTGGGGGGTACAGCTTCTAACTATGGCTACACCTTC.

The chain couples TRBV27 to TRBJ1-3; D gene ambiguous. Deletions cut 6 bases from V and 0 bases from J, with 12 bases between. Germline loops: CDR1 MNHEY, CDR2 SMNVEV (reference sequence). The CDR3 totals 15 residues. The CDR3 spells CASSPQGSSGNTIYF. CDR3 in DNA: TGTGCCAGCAGCCCCCAAGGGAGCTCTGGAAACACCATATATTTT.

The V call is TRBV30, the J call TRBJ1-2; 10 nucleotides match TRBD1. Germline loops: CDR1 GTSNPN, CDR2 SVGIG (reference sequence). Trimming removed 8 bases from V and 5 bases from J; junction bases left unmatched: 5. This CDR3 region has 12 residues. The CDR3 bases are TGTGCCAGACAGGGGGCGCGGTATGGCTACACCTTC. This encodes CARQGARYGYTF.

The chain uses TRBV19 and TRBJ1-1; 8 bases match TRBD1. Germline CDR1 LNHDA, CDR2 SQIVND (reference sequence). This CDR3 contains 14 residues. V dropped 5 bases and J dropped 6; count of bases not matched to a gene: 8. CDR3 region: CASSRTGKFAEAFF. The CDR3 DNA reads as TGTGCCAGTAGTCGGACAGGGAAGTTCGCTGAAGCTTTCTTT.

V gene TRBV4-2 combines with J gene TRBJ1-1; tentatively, D is TRBD1 (6 bases). CDR1 and CDR2 from the germline V gene are LGHNA and YNFKEQ. This CDR3 is built from 15 residues. V lost 3 bases to trimming and J lost 2 bases, with 13 bases between them. In DNA form, the CDR3 reads TGTGCCAGCAGCCATCACATACAGGGTAACACTGAAGCTTTCTTT. Protein product: CASSHHIQGNTEAFF.

This clone was seen once. The gene calls are TRBV27 and TRBJ1-3, with D unresolved. Deletions cut 2 bases from V and 2 bases from J, with 10 bases between. CDR1 and CDR2 (germline): MNHEY, SMNVEV (reference sequence). This CDR3 is built from 15 residues. The CDR3 sequence is CASSLLGSAGNTIYF. CDR3 DNA: TGTGCCAGCAGTTTACTGGGGTCCGCTGGAAACACCATATATTTT.

The chain employs TRBV12-3 or TRBV12-4 and TRBJ1-2; 9 bases align to TRBD1. The CDR3 has 13 residues. V was clipped by 3 bases and J by 8 bases; unmatched bases: 4. The CDR3 is CASSFNRGRGYTF. The DNA for the CDR3 is TGTGCCAGCAGTTTCAACAGGGGGCGCGGCTACACCTTC.

This sequence joins TRBV9 and TRBJ2-1; 13 bases match TRBD2. Trimming took 0 bases from V and 6 from J; bases not matched to a gene: 6. The CDR3 sequence is 17 residues long. The germline V gene has CDR1 SGDLS and CDR2 YYNGEE. DNA of the CDR3: TGTGCCAGCAGCGTAGAACTAGCGGGAGGGCCCTCCAATGAGCAGTTCTTC. Its protein product is CASSVELAGGPSNEQFF.

The gene calls are TRBV30 and TRBJ1-2, with 9 bases matching TRBD1. Germline V gene data show CDR1 as GTSNPN and CDR2 as SVGIG (reference sequence). Germline trimming cut 3 bases from V and 5 bases from J; bases unmatched to any gene: 4. The CDR3 covers 13 residues. This CDR3 reads CAWSVGQGYGYTF. The CDR3 nucleotides are TGTGCCTGGAGCGTGGGACAGGGTTATGGCTACACCTTC.

This chain uses TRBV6-9 with TRBJ2-5; D is unclear. The CDR3 contains 16 residues. Germline values: CDR1 MNHGY, CDR2 SVAAGI. Trimming cost V 2 bases and J 5 bases, with 18 bases left between them. The CDR3 sequence is CASSYGDTKQKETQYF. The CDR3 coding sequence is TGTGCCAGCAGTTATGGGGATACGAAGCAAAAGGAGACCCAGTACTTC.

The chain has TRBV9 and TRBJ2-5; tentative D call: TRBD2 (5 bases). Germline V gene lookup returns CDR1 SGDLS and CDR2 YYNGEE. Trimming removed 0 bases from V and 5 bases from J, with 14 bases in between. The CDR3 is 15 amino acids. The chain's CDR3 is CASSVGGTPGETQYF. CDR3 nucleotide sequence: TGTGCCAGCAGCGTAGGAGGTACGCCGGGGGAGACCCAGTACTTC.

The chain combines TRBV2 with TRBJ1-1; perhaps TRBD1 as D (5 bases). V was pared by 7 bases and J by 4 bases, with 10 bases between. Germline V gene data show CDR1 as SNHLY and CDR2 as FYNNEI. The CDR3 is made up of 12 amino acids. Here the CDR3 reads CASTVRGTEAFF. CDR3 in DNA: TGTGCCAGCACCGTAAGGGGCACTGAAGCTTTCTTT.

The V gene is TRBV19, the J gene TRBJ1-3, with D maybe TRBD1 (5 bases). The V gene lost 3 bases and the J gene lost 3 bases, with 9 bases spanning the gap. This CDR3 is built from 14 residues. Germline CDR1 reads LNHDA; CDR2 reads SQIVND (reference sequence). As DNA, the CDR3 is TGTGCCAGTAGTATTAGAGGGGATGGAAACACCATATATTTT. Its protein product is CASSIRGDGNTIYF.

The sample holds a few counts of this clone. This chain joins TRBV12-3 or TRBV12-4 and TRBJ2-1; unclear D gene. The CDR3 contains 12 residues. V lost 2 bases and J lost 7, with 6 bases in between. This CDR3 is CASSLLVNEQFF. CDR3 in DNA: TGTGCCAGCAGTTTACTAGTAAATGAGCAGTTCTTC.

This chain uses TRBV5-4 with TRBJ2-5; 7 bases are shared with TRBD1. The length of the CDR3 is 15 residues. The germline V gene encodes CDR1 SGHNT and CDR2 YYREEE (reference sequence). V shed 5 bases, J shed 4 bases, and the junction held 11 bases outside the gene matches. The chain's CDR3 is CASSSHRGRGETQYF. The CDR3 DNA reads as TGTGCCAGCAGTTCCCACAGGGGAAGGGGAGAGACCCAGTACTTC.

The CDR3 DNA reads TGTGCCAGCAGCTCGACACCCGGTAAGCAGTACTTC. It specifies CASSSTPGKQYF. The rearrangement links TRBV12-3 or TRBV12-4 to TRBJ2-7; D is unresolved. The CDR3 length is 12 residues. Trimming took off 6 bases at V and 8 bases at J, with 14 bases between the two ends.

This rearrangement joins TRBV2 to TRBJ2-5; 7 nucleotides match TRBD2. Trimming cost V 8 bases and J 0 bases; bases outside gene matches: 9. The germline V gene encodes CDR1 SNHLY and CDR2 FYNNEI. The length of the CDR3 is 15 residues. The CDR3 region is CASELAGLYQETQYF. CDR3 nucleotides: TGTGCCAGCGAGTTAGCGGGCTTGTACCAAGAGACCCAGTACTTC.

The gene calls are TRBV7-2 and TRBJ1-5; 7 bases fit TRBD1. V lost 5 bases and J lost 3; bases outside the gene matches: 7. This CDR3 region has 15 residues. Germline values: CDR1 SGHTA, CDR2 FQGNSA. The CDR3: CASSPWGQLNQPQHF. The CDR3 DNA is TGTGCCAGCAGCCCATGGGGACAGCTCAATCAGCCCCAGCATTTT. Filled out from reference TRBV7-2 and TRBJ1-5, the complete variable domain reads GAGVSQSPSNKVTEKGKDVELRCDPISGHTALYWYRQSLGQGLEFLIYFQGNSAPDKSGLPSDRFSAERTGGSVSTLTIQRTQQEDSAVYLCASSPWGQLNQPQHFGDGTRLSIL.